The rows below give T cell receptor beta chains drawn from one sample of a study of Graves' ophthalmopathy and Graves' hyperthyroidism. TCRdb fed the multiplex PCR reads into MiXCR, producing one record per CDR3 protein. The sample consists of more than 550,000 distinct CDR3 sequences, roughly two fifths of them appearing once. Sequencing was carried out using peripheral blood. These receptors came from an adult man with Graves' ophthalmopathy. CDR3s leave out the opening cysteine and the closing phenylalanine or tryptophan. Each record gives: clone size, V gene, J gene, CDR3 protein. Clone size is shown for a subset of rows, as once, few, many or a class of expanded clone.

clone_size: -; v_call: TRBV29-1; j_call: TRBJ2-5; cdr3_aa: SVRTGLSETQY
clone_size: many; v_call: TRBV7-2; j_call: TRBJ1-1; cdr3_aa: ASSFGGDTEAF
clone_size: -; v_call: TRBV29-1; j_call: TRBJ1-5; cdr3_aa: SVATGNSNQPQH
clone_size: many; v_call: TRBV4-2; j_call: TRBJ1-1; cdr3_aa: ASSQEQGLAAF
clone_size: many; v_call: TRBV12-3/TRBV12-4; j_call: TRBJ1-1; cdr3_aa: ASTTMIGTEAF
clone_size: -; v_call: TRBV24-1; j_call: TRBJ1-2; cdr3_aa: ATSDPQGNYGYT
clone_size: few; v_call: TRBV5-8; j_call: TRBJ2-5; cdr3_aa: ASSLEIRVRWETQY
clone_size: few; v_call: TRBV7-9; j_call: TRBJ2-5; cdr3_aa: ASKPGTQETQY
clone_size: -; v_call: TRBV10-3; j_call: TRBJ1-2; cdr3_aa: AISTGENYGYT
clone_size: -; v_call: TRBV29-1; j_call: TRBJ1-2; cdr3_aa: SVEGGTGDAGYT